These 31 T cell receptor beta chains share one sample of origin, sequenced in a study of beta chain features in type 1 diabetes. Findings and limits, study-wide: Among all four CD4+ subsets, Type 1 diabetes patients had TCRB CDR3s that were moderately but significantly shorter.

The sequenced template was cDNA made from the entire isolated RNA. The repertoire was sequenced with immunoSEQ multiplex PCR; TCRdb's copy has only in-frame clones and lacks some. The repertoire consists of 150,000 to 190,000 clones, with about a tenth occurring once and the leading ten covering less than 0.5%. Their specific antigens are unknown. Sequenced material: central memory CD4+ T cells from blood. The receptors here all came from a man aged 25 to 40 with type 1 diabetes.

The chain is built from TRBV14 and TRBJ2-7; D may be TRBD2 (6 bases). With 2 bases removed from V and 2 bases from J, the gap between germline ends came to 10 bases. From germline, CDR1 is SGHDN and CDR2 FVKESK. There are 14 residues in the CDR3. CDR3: CASSQLTGAYEQYF. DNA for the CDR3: TGTGCCAGCAGCCAACTTACGGGAGCCTACGAGCAGTACTTC.

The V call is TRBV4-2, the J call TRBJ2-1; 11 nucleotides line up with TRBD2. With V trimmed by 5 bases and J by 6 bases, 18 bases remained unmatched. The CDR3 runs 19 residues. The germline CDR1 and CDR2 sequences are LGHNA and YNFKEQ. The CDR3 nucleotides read TGTGCCAGCAGCTCAGCTCCTGGGGTGACTAGCGGGACGGGCAATGAGCAGTTCTTC. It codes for CASSSAPGVTSGTGNEQFF.

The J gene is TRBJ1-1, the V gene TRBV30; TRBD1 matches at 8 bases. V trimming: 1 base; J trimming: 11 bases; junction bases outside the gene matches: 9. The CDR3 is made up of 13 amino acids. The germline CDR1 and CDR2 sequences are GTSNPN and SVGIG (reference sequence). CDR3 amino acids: CAWSDTTGVVAFF. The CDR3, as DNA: TGTGCCTGGAGTGACACGACAGGGGTCGTCGCTTTCTTT.

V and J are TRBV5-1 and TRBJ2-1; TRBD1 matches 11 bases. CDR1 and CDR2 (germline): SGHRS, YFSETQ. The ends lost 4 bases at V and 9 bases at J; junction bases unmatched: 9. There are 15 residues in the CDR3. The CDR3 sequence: CASSAWTGGGGEQFF. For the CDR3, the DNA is TGCGCCAGCAGCGCTTGGACAGGGGGCGGGGGTGAGCAGTTCTTC.

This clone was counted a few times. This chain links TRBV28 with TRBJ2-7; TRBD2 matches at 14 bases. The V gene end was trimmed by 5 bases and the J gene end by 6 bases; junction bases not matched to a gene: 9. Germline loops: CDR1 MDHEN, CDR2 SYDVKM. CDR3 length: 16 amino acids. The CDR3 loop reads CASSLGLAGDLFEQYF. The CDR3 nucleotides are TGTGCCAGCAGTCTGGGACTAGCGGGAGATCTGTTCGAGCAGTACTTC.

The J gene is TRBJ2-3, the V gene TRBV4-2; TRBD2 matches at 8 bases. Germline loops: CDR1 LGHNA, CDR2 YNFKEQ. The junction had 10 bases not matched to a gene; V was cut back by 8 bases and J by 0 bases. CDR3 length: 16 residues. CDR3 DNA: TGTGCCAGCTGCCCCCGACTAGCGCTGAGCACAGATACGCAGTATTTT. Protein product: CASCPRLALSTDTQYF.

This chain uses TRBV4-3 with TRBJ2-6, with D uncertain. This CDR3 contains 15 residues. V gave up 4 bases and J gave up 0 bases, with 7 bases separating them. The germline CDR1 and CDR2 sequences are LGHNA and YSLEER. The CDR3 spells CASSRGDSGANVLTF. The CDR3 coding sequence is TGCGCCAGCAGCCGCGGAGACTCTGGGGCCAACGTCCTGACTTTC.

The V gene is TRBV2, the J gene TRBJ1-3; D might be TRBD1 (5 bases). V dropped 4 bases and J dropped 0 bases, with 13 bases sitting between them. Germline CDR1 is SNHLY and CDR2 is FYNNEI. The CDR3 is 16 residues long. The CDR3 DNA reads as TGTGCCAGCAGTGGACAGCTTATACTCTCTGGAAACACCATATATTTT. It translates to CASSGQLILSGNTIYF.

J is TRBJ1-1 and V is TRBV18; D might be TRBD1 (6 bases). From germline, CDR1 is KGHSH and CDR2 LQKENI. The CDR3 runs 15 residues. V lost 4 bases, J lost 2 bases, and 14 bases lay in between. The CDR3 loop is CASSQTTGLNTEAFF. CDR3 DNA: TGTGCCAGCTCACAAACGACAGGTTTAAACACTGAAGCTTTCTTT.

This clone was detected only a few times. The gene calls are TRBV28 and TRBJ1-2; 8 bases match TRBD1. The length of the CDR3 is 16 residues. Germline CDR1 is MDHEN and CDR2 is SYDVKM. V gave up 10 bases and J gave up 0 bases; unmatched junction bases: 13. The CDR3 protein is CAIPGQASSANYGYTF. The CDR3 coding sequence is TGTGCCATCCCGGGACAGGCCTCTTCAGCTAACTATGGCTACACCTTC.

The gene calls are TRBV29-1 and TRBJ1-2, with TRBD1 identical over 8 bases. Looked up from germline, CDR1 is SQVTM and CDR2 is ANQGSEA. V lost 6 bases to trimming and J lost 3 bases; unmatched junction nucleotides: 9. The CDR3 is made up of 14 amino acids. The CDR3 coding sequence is TGCAGCGTACCCCAGGGGGCAGTCGACTATGGCTACACCTTC. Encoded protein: CSVPQGAVDYGYTF.

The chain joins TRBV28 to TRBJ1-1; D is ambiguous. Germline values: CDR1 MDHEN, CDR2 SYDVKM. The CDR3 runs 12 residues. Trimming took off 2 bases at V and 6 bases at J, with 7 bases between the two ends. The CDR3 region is CASSLMSSEAFF. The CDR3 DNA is TGTGCCAGCAGTTTAATGTCCTCTGAAGCTTTCTTT.

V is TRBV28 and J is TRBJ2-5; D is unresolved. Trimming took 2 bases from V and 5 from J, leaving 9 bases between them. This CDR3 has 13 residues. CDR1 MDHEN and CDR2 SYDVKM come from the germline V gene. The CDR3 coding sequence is TGTGCCAGCAGTTTACAGGTTAGGGAGACCCAGTACTTC. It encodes CASSLQVRETQYF.

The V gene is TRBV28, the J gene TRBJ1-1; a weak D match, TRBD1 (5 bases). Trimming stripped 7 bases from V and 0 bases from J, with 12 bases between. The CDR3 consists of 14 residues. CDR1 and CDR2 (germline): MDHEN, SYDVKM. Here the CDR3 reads CASTRQTLNTEAFF. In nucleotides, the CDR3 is TGTGCCAGCACTCGACAGACCTTGAACACTGAAGCTTTCTTT.

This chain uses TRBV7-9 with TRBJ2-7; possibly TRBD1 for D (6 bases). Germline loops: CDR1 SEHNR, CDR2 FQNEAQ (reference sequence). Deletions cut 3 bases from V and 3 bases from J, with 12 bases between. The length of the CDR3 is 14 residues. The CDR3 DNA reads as TGTGCCAGCAGCTTGGATTTGGACAGCTACGAGCAGTACTTC. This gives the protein CASSLDLDSYEQYF.

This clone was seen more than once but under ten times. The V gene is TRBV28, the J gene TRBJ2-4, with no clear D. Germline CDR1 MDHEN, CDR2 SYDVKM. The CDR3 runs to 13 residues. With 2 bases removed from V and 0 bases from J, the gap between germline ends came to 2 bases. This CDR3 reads CASSLLAKNIQYF. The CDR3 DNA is TGTGCCAGCAGTTTACTAGCCAAAAACATTCAGTACTTC.

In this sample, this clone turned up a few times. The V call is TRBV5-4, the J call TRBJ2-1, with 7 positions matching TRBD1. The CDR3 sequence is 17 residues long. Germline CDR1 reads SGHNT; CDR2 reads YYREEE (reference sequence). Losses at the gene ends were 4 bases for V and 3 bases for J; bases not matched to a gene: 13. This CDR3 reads CASSTGTVLYNYNEQFF. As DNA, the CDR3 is TGTGCCAGCAGCACCGGGACAGTCCTCTACAACTACAATGAGCAGTTCTTC. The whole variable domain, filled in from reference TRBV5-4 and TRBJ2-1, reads ETGVTQSPTHLIKTRGQQVTLRCSSQSGHNTVSWYQQALGQGPQFIFQYYREEENGRGNFPPRFSGLQFPNYSSELNVNALELDDSALYLCASSTGTVLYNYNEQFFGPGTRLTVL.

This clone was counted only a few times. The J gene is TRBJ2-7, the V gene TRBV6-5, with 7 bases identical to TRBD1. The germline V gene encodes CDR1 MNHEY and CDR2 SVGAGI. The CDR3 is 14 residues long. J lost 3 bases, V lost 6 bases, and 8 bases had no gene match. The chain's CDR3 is CASSLPGQIYEQYF. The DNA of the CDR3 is TGTGCCAGCAGCCTCCCGGGACAGATCTACGAGCAGTACTTC.

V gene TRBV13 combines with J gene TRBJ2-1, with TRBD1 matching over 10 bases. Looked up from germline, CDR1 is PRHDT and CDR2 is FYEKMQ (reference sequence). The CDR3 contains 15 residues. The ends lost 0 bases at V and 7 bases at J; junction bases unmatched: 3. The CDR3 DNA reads TGTGCCAGCAGCTTAGGGACAGGGGGCCGAAATGAGCAGTTCTTC. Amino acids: CASSLGTGGRNEQFF.

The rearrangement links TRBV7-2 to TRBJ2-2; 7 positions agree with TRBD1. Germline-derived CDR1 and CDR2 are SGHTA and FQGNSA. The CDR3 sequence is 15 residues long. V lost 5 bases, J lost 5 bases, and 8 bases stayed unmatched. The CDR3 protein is CASSPRDSLTGELFF. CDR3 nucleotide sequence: TGTGCCAGCAGCCCGAGGGACAGTCTAACCGGGGAGCTGTTTTTT.

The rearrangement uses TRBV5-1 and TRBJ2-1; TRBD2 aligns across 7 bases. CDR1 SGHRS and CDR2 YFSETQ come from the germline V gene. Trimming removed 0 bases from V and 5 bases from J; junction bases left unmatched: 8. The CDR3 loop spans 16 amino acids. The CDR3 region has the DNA TGCGCCAGCAGCTTGGGGCCAAGGGGAGGGGACAATGAGCAGTTCTTC. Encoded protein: CASSLGPRGGDNEQFF.

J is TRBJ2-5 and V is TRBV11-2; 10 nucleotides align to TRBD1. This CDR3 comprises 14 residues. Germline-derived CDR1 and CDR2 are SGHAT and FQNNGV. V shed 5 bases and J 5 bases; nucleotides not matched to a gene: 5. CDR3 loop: CASSMGQGYETQYF. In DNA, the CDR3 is TGTGCCAGCAGCATGGGACAGGGGTACGAGACCCAGTACTTC.

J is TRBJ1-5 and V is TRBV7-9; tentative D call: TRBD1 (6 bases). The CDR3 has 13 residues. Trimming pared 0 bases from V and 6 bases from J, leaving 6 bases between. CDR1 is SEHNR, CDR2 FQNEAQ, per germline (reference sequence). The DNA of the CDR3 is TGTGCCAGCAGCTTAGCGGGGGCTCAGCCCCAGCATTTT. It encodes CASSLAGAQPQHF.

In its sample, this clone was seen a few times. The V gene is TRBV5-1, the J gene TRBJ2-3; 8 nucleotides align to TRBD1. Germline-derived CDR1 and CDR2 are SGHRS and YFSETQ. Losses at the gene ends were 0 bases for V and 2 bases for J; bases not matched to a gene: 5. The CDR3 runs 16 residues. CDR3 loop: CASSLVGQALTDTQYF. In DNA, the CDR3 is TGCGCCAGCAGCTTGGTGGGACAGGCTCTCACAGATACGCAGTATTTT.

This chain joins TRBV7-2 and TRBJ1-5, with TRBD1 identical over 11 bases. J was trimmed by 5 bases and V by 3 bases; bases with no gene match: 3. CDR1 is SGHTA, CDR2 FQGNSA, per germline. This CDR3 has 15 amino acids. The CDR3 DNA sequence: TGTGCCAGCAGCTTTCGGACAGGGGGCGATCAGCCCCAGCATTTT. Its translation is CASSFRTGGDQPQHF.

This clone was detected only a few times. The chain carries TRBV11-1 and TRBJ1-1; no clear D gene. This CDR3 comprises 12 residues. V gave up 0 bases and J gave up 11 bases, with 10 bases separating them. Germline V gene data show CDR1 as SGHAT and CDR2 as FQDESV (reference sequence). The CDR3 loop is CASSLAGHAAFF. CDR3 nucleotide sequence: TGTGCCAGCAGCTTAGCGGGCCACGCCGCTTTCTTT.

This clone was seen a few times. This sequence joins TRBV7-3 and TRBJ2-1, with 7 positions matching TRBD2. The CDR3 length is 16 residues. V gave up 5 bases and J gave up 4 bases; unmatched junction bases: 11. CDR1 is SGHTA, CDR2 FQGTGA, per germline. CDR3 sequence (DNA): TGTGCCAGCAGCCGCTCTAGCGGAAGCGGGTACAATGAGCAGTTCTTC. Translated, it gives CASSRSSGSGYNEQFF.

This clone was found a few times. The CDR3 coding sequence is TGTGCCAGCAGTTTCCAGGGGGGCACAGATACGCAGTATTTT. This translates into CASSFQGGTDTQYF. The V and J genes are TRBV28 and TRBJ2-3; 7 bases align to TRBD1. There are 14 residues in the CDR3. Germline V lookup: CDR1 MDHEN, CDR2 SYDVKM. The J segment lost 1 base and the V segment lost 3 bases, leaving 1 base of the junction unmatched.

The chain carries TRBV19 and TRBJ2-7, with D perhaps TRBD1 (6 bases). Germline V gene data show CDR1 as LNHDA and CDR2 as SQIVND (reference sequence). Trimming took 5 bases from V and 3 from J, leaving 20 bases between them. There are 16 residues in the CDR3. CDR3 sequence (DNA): TGTGCCAGTAGTTCCAGCACCAGGGGTGTAGGCTACGAGCAGTACTTC. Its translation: CASSSSTRGVGYEQYF.

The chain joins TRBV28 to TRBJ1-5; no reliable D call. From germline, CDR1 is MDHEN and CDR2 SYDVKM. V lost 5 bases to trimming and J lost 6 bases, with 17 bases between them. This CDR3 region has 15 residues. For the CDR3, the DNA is TGTGCCAGCAGTCTCGACCCGGGGTTGAGTCAGCCCCAGCATTTT. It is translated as CASSLDPGLSQPQHF.

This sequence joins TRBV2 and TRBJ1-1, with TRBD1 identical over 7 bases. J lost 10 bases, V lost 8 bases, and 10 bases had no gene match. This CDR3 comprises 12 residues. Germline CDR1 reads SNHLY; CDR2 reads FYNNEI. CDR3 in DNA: TGTGCCAGCGCATTTAGTCAGGGGGGAGCTTTCTTT. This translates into CASAFSQGGAFF.